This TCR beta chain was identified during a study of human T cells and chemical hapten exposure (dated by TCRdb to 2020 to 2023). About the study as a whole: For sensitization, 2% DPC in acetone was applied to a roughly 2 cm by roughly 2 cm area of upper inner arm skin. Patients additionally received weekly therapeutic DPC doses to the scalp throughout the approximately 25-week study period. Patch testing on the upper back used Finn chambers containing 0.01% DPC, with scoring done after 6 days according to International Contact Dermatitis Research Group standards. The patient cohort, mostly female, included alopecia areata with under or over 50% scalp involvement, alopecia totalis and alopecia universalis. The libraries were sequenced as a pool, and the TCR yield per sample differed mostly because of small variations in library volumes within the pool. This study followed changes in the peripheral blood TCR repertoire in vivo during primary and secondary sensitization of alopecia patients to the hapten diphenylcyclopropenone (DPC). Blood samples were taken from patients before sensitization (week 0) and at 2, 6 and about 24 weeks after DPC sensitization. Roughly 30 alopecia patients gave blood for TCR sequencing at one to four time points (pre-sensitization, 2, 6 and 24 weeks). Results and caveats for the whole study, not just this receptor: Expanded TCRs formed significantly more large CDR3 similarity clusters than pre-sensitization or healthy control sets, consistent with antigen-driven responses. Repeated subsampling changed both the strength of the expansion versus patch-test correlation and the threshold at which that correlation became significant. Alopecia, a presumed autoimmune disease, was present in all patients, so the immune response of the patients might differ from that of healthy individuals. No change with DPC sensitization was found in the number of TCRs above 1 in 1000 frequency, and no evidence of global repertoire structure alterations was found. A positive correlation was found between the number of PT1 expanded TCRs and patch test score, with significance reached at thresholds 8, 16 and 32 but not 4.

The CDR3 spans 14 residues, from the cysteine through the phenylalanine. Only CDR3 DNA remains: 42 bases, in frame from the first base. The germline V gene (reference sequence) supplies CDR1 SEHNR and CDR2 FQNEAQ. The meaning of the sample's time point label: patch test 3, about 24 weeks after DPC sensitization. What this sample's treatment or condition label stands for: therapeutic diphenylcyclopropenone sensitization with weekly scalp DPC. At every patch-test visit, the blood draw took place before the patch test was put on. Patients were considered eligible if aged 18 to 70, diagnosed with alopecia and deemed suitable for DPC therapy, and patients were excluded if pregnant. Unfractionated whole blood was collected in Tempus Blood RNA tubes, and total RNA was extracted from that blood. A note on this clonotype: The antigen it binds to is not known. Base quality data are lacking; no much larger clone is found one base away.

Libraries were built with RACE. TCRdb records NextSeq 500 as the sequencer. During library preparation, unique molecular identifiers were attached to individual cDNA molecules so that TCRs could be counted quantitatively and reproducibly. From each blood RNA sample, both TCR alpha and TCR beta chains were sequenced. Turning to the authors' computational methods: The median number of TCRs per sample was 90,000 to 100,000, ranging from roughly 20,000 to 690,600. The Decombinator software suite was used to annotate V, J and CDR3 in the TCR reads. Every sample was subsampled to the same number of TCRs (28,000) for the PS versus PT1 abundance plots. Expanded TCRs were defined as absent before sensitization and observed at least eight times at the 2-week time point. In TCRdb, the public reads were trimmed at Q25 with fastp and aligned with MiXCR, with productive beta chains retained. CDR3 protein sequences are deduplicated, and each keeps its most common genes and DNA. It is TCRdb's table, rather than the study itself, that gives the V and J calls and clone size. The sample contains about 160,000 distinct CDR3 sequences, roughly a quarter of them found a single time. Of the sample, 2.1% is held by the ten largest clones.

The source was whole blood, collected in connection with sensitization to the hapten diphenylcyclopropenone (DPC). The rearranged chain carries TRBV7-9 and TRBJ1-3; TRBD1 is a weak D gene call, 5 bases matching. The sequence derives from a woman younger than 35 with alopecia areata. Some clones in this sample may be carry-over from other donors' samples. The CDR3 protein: CAGGPSSSGNTIYF. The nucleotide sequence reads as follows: TGTGCGGGGGGACCCTCGAGCTCTGGAAACACCATATATTTT.